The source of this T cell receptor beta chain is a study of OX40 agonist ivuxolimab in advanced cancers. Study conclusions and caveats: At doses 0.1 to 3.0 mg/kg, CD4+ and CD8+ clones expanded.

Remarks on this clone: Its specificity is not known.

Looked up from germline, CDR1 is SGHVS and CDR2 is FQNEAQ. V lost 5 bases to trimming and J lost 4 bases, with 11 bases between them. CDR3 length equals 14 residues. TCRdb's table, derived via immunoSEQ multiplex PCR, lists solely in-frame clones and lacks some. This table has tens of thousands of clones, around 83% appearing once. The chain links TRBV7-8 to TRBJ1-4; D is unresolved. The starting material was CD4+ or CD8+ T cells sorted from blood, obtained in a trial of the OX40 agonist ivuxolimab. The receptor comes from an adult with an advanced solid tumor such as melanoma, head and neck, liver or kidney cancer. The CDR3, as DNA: TGTGCCAGCAGCCCCCAGGCGGGTAATGAAAAACTGTTTTTT. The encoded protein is CASSPQAGNEKLFF.